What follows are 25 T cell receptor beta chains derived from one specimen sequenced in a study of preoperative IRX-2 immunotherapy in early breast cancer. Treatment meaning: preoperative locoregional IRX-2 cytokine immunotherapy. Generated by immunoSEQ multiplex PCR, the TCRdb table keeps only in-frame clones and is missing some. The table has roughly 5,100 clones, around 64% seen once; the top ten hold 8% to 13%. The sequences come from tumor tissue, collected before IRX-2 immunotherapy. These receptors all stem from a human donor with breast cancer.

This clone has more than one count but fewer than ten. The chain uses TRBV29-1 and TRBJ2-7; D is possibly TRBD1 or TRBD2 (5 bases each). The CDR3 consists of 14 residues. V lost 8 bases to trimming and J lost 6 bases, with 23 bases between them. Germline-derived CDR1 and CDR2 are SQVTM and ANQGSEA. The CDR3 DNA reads TGCAGCTCAAGGGACCCCGGACGGGATACCGAGCAGTACTTC. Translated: CSSRDPGRDTEQYF.

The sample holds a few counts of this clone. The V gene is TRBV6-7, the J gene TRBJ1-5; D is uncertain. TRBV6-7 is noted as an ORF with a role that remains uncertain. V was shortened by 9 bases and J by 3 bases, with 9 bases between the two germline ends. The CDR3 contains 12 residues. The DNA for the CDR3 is TGTGCCAGGCGGACGGTCAATCAGCCCCAGCATTTT. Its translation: CARRTVNQPQHF.

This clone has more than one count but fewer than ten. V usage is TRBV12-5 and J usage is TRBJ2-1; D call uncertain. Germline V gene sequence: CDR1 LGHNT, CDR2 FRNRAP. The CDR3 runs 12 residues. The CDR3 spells CASANTNNEQFF. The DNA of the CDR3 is TGTGCCAGCGCTAACACCAACAATGAGCAGTTCTTC.

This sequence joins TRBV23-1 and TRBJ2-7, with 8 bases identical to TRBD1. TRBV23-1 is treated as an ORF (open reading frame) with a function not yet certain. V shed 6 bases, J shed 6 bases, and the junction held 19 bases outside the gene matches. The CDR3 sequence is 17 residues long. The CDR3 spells CASSSTGRTGSSVEQYF. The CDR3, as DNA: TGCGCCAGCAGCTCCACTGGCAGGACAGGGAGTTCAGTCGAGCAGTACTTC.

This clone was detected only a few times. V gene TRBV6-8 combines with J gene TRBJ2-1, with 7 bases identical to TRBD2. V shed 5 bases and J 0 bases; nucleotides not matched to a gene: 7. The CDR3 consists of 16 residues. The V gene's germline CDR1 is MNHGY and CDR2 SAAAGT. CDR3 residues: CASSGALADSYNEQFF. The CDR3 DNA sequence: TGTGCCAGCAGTGGCGCTCTAGCGGACTCCTACAATGAGCAGTTCTTC.

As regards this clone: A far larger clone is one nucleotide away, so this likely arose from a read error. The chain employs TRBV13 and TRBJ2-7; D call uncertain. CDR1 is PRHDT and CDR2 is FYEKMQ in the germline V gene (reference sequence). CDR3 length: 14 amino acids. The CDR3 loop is CASSIEPISYGQYF. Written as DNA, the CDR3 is TGTGCCAGTAGTATAGAGCCGATCTCCTACGGGCAGTACTTC. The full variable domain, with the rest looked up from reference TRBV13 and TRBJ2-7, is AAGVIQSPRHLIKEKRETATLKCYPIPRHDTVYWYQQGPGQDPQFLISFYEKMQSDKGSIPDRFSAQQFSDYHSELNMSSLELGDSALYFCASSIEPISYGQYFGPGTRLTVT.

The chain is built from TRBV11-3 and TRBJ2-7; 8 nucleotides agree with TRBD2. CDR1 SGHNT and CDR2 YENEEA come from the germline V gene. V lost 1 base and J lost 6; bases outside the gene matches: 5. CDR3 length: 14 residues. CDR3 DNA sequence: TGTGCCAGCAGCTTAGGAGCGGGAGAGGTCGAGCAGTACTTC. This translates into CASSLGAGEVEQYF.

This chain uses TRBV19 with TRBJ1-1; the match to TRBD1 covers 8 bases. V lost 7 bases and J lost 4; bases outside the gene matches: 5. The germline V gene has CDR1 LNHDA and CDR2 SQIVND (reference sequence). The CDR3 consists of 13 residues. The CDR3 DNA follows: TGTGCCAGTATTGACAGGGGAGGCACTGAAGCTTTCTTT. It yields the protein CASIDRGGTEAFF.

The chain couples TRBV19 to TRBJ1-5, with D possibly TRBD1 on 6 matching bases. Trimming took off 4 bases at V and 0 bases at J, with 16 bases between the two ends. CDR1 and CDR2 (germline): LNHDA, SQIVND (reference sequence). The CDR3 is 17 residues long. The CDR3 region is CASSTPWGAGSNQPQHF. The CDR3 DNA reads TGTGCCAGTAGTACCCCATGGGGGGCTGGTAGCAATCAGCCCCAGCATTTT.

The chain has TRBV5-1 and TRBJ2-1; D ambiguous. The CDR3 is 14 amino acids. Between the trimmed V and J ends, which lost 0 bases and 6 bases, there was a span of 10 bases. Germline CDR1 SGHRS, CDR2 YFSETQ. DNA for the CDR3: TGCGCCAGCAGCTTGGCCCGAGCGAGCAATGAGCAGTTCTTC. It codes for CASSLARASNEQFF. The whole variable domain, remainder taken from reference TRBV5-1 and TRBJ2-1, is KAGVTQTPRYLIKTRGQQVTLSCSPISGHRSVSWYQQTPGQGLQFLFEYFSETQRNKGNFPGRFSGRQFSNSRSEMNVSTLELGDSALYLCASSLARASNEQFFGPGTRLTVL.

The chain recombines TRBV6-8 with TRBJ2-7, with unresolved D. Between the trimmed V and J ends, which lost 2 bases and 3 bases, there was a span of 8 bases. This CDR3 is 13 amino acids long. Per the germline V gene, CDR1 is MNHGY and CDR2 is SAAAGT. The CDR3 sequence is CASSYDANYEQYF. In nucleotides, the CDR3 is TGTGCCAGCAGTTACGACGCAAACTACGAGCAGTACTTC.

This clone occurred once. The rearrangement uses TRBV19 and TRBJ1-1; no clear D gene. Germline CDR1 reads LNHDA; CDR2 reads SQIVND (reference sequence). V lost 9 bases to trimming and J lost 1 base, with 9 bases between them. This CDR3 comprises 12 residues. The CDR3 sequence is CASSRRNTEAFF. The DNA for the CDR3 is TGTGCCAGCTCCCGAAGGAACACTGAAGCTTTCTTT.

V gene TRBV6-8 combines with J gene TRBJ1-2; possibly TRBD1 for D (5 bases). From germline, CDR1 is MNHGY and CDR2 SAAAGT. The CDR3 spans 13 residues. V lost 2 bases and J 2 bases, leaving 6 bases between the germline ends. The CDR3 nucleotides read TGTGCCAGCAGTTACGACAGAAACTATGGCTACACCTTC. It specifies CASSYDRNYGYTF.

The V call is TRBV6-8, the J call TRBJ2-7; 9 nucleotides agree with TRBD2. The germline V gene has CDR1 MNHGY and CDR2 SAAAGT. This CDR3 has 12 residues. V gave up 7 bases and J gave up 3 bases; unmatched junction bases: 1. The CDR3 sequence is CASNSGSYEQYF. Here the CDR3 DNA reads TGTGCCAGCAATAGCGGGAGCTACGAGCAGTACTTC.

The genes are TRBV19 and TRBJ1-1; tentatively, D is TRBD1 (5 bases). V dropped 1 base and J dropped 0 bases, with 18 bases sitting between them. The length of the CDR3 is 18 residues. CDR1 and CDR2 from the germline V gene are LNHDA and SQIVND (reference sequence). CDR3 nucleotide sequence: TGTGCCAGTAGTATAGTTAGGGCAGGGTTCGGGATGAACACTGAAGCTTTCTTT. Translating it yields CASSIVRAGFGMNTEAFF.

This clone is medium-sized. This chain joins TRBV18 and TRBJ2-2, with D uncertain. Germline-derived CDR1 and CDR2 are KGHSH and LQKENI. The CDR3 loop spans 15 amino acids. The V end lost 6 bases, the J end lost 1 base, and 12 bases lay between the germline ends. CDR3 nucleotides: TGTGCCAGCTCTCTTGATAACCTGAACACCGGGGAGCTGTTTTTT. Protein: CASSLDNLNTGELFF.

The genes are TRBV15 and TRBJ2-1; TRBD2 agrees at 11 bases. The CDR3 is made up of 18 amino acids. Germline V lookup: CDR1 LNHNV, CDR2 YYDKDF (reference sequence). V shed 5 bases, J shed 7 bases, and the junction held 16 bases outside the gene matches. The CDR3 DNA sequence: TGTGCCACCAGCCAGGGGATTAGCGGGAGGGGGCGTTATAATGAGCAGTTCTTC. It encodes CATSQGISGRGRYNEQFF.

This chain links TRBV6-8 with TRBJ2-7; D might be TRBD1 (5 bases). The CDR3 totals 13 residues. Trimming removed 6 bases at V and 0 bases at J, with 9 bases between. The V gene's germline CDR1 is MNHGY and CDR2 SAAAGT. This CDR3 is CASRQVNSYEQYF. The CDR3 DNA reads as TGTGCCAGCAGACAGGTAAACTCCTACGAGCAGTACTTC.

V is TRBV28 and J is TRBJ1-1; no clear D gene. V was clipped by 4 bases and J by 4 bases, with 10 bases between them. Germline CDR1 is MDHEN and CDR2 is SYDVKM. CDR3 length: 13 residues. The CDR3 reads CASSWSATTEAFF. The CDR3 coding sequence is TGTGCCAGCAGTTGGTCTGCGACCACTGAAGCTTTCTTT.

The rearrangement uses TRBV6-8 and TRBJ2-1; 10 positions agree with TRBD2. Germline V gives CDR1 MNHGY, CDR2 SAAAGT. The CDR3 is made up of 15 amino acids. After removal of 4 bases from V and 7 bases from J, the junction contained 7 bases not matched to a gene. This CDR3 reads CASSSLAGVGNEQFF. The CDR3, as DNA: TGTGCCAGCAGTTCCCTAGCGGGAGTGGGGAATGAGCAGTTCTTC.

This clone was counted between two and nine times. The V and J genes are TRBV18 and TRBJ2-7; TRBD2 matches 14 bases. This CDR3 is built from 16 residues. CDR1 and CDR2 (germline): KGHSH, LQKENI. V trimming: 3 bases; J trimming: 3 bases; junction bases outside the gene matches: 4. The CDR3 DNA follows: TGTGCCAGCTCACCGGGACTAGCGGGAGAGAACTACGAGCAGTACTTC. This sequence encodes CASSPGLAGENYEQYF.

For the CDR3, the DNA is TGTGCCAGCAGGGGGAGAAACCTCTACGAGCAGTACTTC. Translated, it gives CASRGRNLYEQYF. The chain links TRBV6-8 to TRBJ2-7; D may be TRBD2 (5 bases). Germline V gene lookup returns CDR1 MNHGY and CDR2 SAAAGT. Trimming stripped 6 bases from V and 3 bases from J, with 12 bases between. This CDR3 spans 13 amino acids.

The CDR3 reads CASSIVRAAGVGEQFF. The CDR3 DNA reads TGTGCCAGTAGTATAGTTAGGGCAGCGGGAGTGGGTGAGCAGTTCTTC. The V call is TRBV19, the J call TRBJ2-1; 8 nucleotides agree with TRBD2. The V gene's germline CDR1 is LNHDA and CDR2 SQIVND (reference sequence). V gave up 1 base and J gave up 9 bases; unmatched junction bases: 11. This CDR3 has 16 amino acids.

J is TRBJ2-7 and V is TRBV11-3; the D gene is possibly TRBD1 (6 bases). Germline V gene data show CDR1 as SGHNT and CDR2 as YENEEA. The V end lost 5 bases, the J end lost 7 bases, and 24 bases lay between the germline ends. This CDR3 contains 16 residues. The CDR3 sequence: CASSTYRGTKPPEQYF. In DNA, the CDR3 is TGTGCCAGCAGCACGTATAGGGGGACAAAGCCTCCAGAGCAGTACTTC.

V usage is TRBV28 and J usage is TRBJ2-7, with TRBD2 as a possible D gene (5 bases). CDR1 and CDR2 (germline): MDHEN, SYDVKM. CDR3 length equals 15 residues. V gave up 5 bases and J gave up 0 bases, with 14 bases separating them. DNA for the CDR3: TGTGCCAGCAGTGGGTCGCTAGCCCTCTCCTACGAGCAGTACTTC. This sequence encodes CASSGSLALSYEQYF.